This T cell receptor beta chain derives from a study of blood T cells in healthy people across ages. Using a J-beta primer mix together with a sample-barcoded 5' primer, a second PCR was run for about 6 to 12 cycles. Using its own MiXCR run on the 5' RACE reads, TCRdb lists one record per CDR3 protein. The data contain more than 1,400,000 distinct CDR3 sequences, about 43% of them singletons. Researchers isolated at least 7 million PBMCs per sample. Total RNA extraction produced at least 6 micrograms (per sample) for the study. Concerning this clonotype itself: Its antigen is currently unknown.

Whole-study results and caveats: Strong correlation existed between TCR beta diversity and naive T cell percentage.

The source is a woman under 30 in good health. The material sequenced was blood.

Here the CDR3 DNA reads TGCAGCGAGGGACAGAGAGAGAATGAGCAGTTCTTC. Translation gives CSEGQRENEQFF. The rearrangement links TRBV29-1 to TRBJ2-1; 7 nucleotides align to TRBD1. The junction had 7 bases not matched to a gene; V was cut back by 7 bases and J by 7 bases. Looked up from germline, CDR1 is SQVTM and CDR2 is ANQGSEA. The CDR3 sequence is 12 residues long.